This record covers a single TCR beta chain. The record originates from a study of blood T cell repertoires in COVID-19. As for the study in general: Whether acute or convalescent, the COVID-19 samples came from the United States, Italy and Spain. T cells, B-cell-depleted T cells, or PBMCs supplied cDNA or gDNA.

CDR1 LGHNA and CDR2 YSLEER come from the germline V gene. The CDR3 length is 13 residues. V shed 4 bases, J shed 6 bases, and the junction held 4 bases outside the gene matches. Original handling: Reference gene primer amplification gave estimated nucleated cell counts. Profiled with immunoSEQ multiplex PCR; TCRdb holds only in-frame clones, not every one. V and J calls and clone size come straight from that table; D and trimming were deduced from the DNA. The sample records some 350,000 clones, around 87% being singletons. Sequenced sample: peripheral blood. The chain recombines TRBV4-3 with TRBJ2-7; the match to TRBD1 covers 9 bases. This TCR was sampled from a man younger than 35 with active or convalescent COVID-19. CDR3 protein: CASSPGQGREQYF. CDR3 nucleotide sequence: TGCGCCAGCAGCCCAGGACAGGGGCGCGAGCAGTACTTC.